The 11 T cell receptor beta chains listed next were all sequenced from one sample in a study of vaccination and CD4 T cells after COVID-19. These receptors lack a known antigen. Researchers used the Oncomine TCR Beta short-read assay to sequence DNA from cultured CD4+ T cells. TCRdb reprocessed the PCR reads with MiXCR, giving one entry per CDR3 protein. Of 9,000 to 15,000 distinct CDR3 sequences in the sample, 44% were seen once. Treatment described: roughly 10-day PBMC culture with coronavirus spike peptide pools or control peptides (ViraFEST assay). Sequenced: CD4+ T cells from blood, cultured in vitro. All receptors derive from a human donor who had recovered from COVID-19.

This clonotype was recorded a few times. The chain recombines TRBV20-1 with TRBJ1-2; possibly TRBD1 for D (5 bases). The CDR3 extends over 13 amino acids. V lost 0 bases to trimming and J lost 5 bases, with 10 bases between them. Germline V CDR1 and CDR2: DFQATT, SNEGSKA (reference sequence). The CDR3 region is CSARDSTAYGYTF. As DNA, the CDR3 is TGCAGTGCTAGAGATTCGACAGCTTATGGCTACACCTTC.

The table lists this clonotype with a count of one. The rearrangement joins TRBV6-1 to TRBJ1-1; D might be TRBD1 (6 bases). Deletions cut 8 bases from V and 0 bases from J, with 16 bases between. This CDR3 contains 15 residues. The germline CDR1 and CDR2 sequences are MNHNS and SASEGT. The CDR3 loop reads CASAPGGRVNTEAFF. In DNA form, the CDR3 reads TGTGCCAGCGCCCCCGGGGGCAGAGTGAACACTGAAGCTTTCTTT.

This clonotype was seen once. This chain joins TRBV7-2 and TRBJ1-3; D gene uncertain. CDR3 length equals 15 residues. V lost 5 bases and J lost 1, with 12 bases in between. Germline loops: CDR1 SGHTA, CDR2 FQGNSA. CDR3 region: CASSQQRGSGNTIYF. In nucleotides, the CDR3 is TGTGCCAGCAGCCAACAGCGTGGGTCTGGAAACACCATATATTTT.

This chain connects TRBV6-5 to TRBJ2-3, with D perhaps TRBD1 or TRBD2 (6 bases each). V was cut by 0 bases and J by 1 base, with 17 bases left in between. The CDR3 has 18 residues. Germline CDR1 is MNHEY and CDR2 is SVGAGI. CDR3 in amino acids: CASSYSITGTSGTDTQYF. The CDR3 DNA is TGTGCCAGCAGTTACTCTATTACAGGGACTTCTGGCACAGATACGCAGTATTTT.

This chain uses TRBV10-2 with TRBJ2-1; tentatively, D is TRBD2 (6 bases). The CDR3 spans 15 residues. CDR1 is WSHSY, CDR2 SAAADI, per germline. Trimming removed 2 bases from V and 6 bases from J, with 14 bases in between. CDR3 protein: CASSEGDWTPNEQFF. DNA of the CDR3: TGCGCCAGCAGTGAGGGGGACTGGACACCCAATGAGCAGTTCTTC.

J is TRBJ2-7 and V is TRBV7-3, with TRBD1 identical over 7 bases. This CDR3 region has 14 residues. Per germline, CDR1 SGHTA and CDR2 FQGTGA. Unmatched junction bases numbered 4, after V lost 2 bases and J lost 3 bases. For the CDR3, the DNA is TGTGCCAGCAGCTTAGTAGCAGGGGGCTACGAGCAGTACTTC. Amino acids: CASSLVAGGYEQYF.

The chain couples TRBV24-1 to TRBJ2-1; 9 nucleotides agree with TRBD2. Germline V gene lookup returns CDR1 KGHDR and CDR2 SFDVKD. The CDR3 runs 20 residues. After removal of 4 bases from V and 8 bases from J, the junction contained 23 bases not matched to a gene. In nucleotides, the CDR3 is TGTGCCACCAGTGAACTGCAGGGGGTTAGAATCAGCGGGGGGCCCTATGAGCAGTTCTTC. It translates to CATSELQGVRISGGPYEQFF.

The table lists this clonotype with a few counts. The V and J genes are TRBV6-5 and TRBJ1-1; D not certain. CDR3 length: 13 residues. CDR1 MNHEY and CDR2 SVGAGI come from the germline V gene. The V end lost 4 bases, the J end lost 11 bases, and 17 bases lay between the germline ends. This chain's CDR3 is CASSSGSDGVAFF. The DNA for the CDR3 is TGTGCCAGCAGTTCGGGGTCCGACGGGGTCGCTTTCTTT.

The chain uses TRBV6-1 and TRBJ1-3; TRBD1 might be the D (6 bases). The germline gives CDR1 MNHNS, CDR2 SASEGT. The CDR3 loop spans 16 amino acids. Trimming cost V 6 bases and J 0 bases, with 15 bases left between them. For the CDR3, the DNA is TGTGCCAGCAGAGACGGGGGCGCTAGCTCTGGAAACACCATATATTTT. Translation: CASRDGGASSGNTIYF.

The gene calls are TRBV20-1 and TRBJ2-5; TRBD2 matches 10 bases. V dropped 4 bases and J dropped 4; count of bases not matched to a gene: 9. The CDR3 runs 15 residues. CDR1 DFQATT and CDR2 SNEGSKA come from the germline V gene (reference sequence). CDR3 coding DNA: TGCAGTGCTACAGGACTAGCGGAAAGGGGAGAGACCCAGTACTTC. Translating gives CSATGLAERGETQYF.

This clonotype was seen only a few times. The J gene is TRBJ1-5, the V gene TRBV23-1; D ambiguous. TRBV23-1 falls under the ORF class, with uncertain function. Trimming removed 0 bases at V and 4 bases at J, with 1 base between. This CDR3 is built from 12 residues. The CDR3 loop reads CASSQSNQPQHF. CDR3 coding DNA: TGCGCCAGCAGTCAATCTAATCAGCCCCAGCATTTT.